Below, 18 T cell receptor beta chains from the same sample are listed, as sequenced in a study of T cells in Graves' hyperthyroidism and ophthalmopathy. Template material for amplifying TCR beta CDR3 regions consisted of RNA transcripts. First-round RT-PCR with HTBI primers amplified the TCR CDR3 region. One entry per CDR3 protein results from TCRdb running MiXCR on the multiplex PCR reads. The sample includes 360,000 or so distinct CDR3 sequences, around 15% of them seen just once. Material: blood. Receptor source: a woman aged 55-69 years with Graves' ophthalmopathy.

Remarks on this clonotype: This may arise from a read error, as a much more abundant clone is one base away. Here the CDR3 reads CAFGWSLGEQYF. The CDR3 DNA follows: TGTGCCTTCGGATGGTCTCTTGGGGAGCAGTACTTC. This chain links TRBV10-3 with TRBJ2-7; D is uncertain. Germline V lookup: CDR1 ENHRY, CDR2 SYGVKD. The CDR3 totals 12 residues. Trimming pared 11 bases from V and 7 bases from J, leaving 18 bases between.

This clonotype was observed many times. V usage is TRBV7-2 and J usage is TRBJ2-1; possible D gene TRBD2, 6 bases. Trimming shortened V by 6 bases and J by 4 bases, and 10 bases separated the two germline ends. This CDR3 has 13 residues. Germline CDR1 is SGHTA and CDR2 is FQGNSA. The DNA of the CDR3 is TGTGCCAGCAGGTTGGGGACTTACAATGAGCAGTTCTTC. Translating it yields CASRLGTYNEQFF. The full variable domain, in which reference TRBV7-2 and TRBJ2-1 provide the parts outside the CDR3, is GAGVSQSPSNKVTEKGKDVELRCDPISGHTALYWYRQSLGQGLEFLIYFQGNSAPDKSGLPSDRFSAERTGGSVSTLTIQRTQQEDSAVYLCASRLGTYNEQFFGPGTRLTVL.

The rearrangement joins TRBV12-3 or TRBV12-4 to TRBJ2-3, with 14 bases identical to TRBD2. The J segment lost 1 base and the V segment lost 2 bases, leaving 8 bases of the junction unmatched. This CDR3 comprises 19 residues. CDR3 region: CASSLSGTSGRGGTDTQYF. Here the CDR3 DNA reads TGTGCCAGCAGTTTATCCGGGACTAGCGGGAGAGGGGGCACAGATACGCAGTATTTT.

This clonotype came up a few times. V usage is TRBV6-1 and J usage is TRBJ2-2; 7 bases are shared with TRBD2. This CDR3 comprises 17 residues. The V gene end was trimmed by 5 bases and the J gene end by 0 bases; junction bases not matched to a gene: 9. Germline V gene sequence: CDR1 MNHNS, CDR2 SASEGT. CDR3 DNA: TGTGCCAGCAGTACTACTTATGGGGGGGCGAACACCGGGGAGCTGTTTTTT. It codes for CASSTTYGGANTGELFF.

This clonotype turned up a few times. Relative to the germline gene, one junction end is altered; a read error may explain this. The chain couples TRBV7-7 to TRBJ2-3; D is unresolved. This CDR3 contains 13 residues. Germline V lookup: CDR1 SSHAT, CDR2 FNYEAQ (reference sequence). The CDR3 is CASSAARGDTQYF. The CDR3 coding sequence is TGTGCTAGCAGCGCGGCCCGCGGAGATACGCAGTATTTT.

This clonotype has at least ten counts. The gene calls are TRBV7-2 and TRBJ2-3, with a weak D call TRBD2 (7 bases). The germline V and J ends were trimmed by 3 bases and 4 bases, with 17 bases remaining between them. There are 16 residues in the CDR3. CDR1 and CDR2 (germline): SGHTA, FQGNSA. Here the CDR3 reads CASSFGTQRGSDTQYF. CDR3 sequence (DNA): TGTGCCAGCAGCTTCGGGACACAGCGGGGTTCAGATACGCAGTATTTT.

This clonotype was observed many times. The chain is built from TRBV11-2 and TRBJ1-1; D remains unclear. The V end lost 1 base, the J end lost 4 bases, and 10 bases lay between the germline ends. The CDR3 contains 14 residues. In germline, CDR1 is SGHAT, CDR2 FQNNGV. The CDR3 nucleotides are TGTGCCAGCAGCTTAGTGTCGGGTGGCACTGAAGCTTTCTTT. This encodes CASSLVSGGTEAFF.

This clonotype came up many times. The genes are TRBV12-3 or TRBV12-4 and TRBJ1-5; D might be TRBD1 (5 bases). This CDR3 region has 13 residues. V lost 4 bases to trimming and J lost 5 bases, with 9 bases between them. CDR3 DNA: TGTGCCAGCAGTTGGGACGGCCATCAGCCCCAGCATTTT. Amino acids: CASSWDGHQPQHF.

This clonotype occurred many times. The J gene is TRBJ1-5, the V gene TRBV6-2 or TRBV6-3; D is perhaps TRBD1 (5 bases). Germline CDR1 MNHEY, CDR2 SVGEGT. CDR3 length: 14 amino acids. V dropped 2 bases and J dropped 0 bases, with 5 bases sitting between them. The CDR3 sequence: CASSYQGSNQPQHF. CDR3 nucleotides: TGTGCCAGCAGTTACCAGGGTAGCAATCAGCCCCAGCATTTT.

This clonotype was detected only a few times. This may come from a read error, since a much larger clone is one base off. Lacking the conserved final phenylalanine or tryptophan, this CDR3 likely reflects a read error. CDR3 sequence reads: CAWSSSQVYSNQPQHL. The CDR3, as DNA: TGTGCCTGGAGTAGTAGCCAGGTATATAGCAATCAGCCCCAGCATCTT. The rearrangement links TRBV30 to TRBJ1-5; D is undetermined. This CDR3 is 16 amino acids long. The V end lost 2 bases, the J end lost 0 bases, and 14 bases lay between the germline ends. Germline CDR1 GTSNPN, CDR2 SVGIG (reference sequence).

This clonotype was observed at least ten times. The chain carries TRBV28 and TRBJ2-1, with a tentative D call TRBD2 (6 bases). This CDR3 is built from 14 residues. The germline gives CDR1 MDHEN, CDR2 SYDVKM. V was pared by 1 base and J by 7 bases, with 11 bases between. DNA of the CDR3: TGTGCCAGCAGTTTATACGGGAGAGGAAATGAGCAGTTCTTC. Amino acids: CASSLYGRGNEQFF.

The chain employs TRBV6-1 and TRBJ2-4; D is uncertain. Germline values: CDR1 MNHNS, CDR2 SASEGT. The CDR3 consists of 16 residues. V dropped 2 bases and J dropped 1 base, with 12 bases sitting between them. CDR3 DNA: TGTGCCAGCAGTGAATATTCTGGCTTGGCCAAAAACATTCAGTACTTC. The encoded protein is CASSEYSGLAKNIQYF.

The chain combines TRBV2 with TRBJ1-5; D is unresolved. Germline values: CDR1 SNHLY, CDR2 FYNNEI. The CDR3 spans 13 residues. V shed 11 bases and J shed 0 bases, with 11 bases lying between them. Here the CDR3 reads CAGRTDSNQPQHF. CDR3 DNA sequence: TGTGCCGGAAGGACGGATAGCAATCAGCCCCAGCATTTT. The complete variable domain, with remaining parts taken from reference TRBV2 and TRBJ1-5, reads EPEVTQTPSHQVTQMGQEVILRCVPISNHLYFYWYRQILGQKVEFLVSFYNNEISEKSEIFDDQFSVERPDGSNFTLKIRSTKLEDSAMYFCAGRTDSNQPQHFGDGTRLSIL.

This clonotype was seen a few times. The rearrangement uses TRBV30 and TRBJ1-6; D is unresolved. The V gene's germline CDR1 is GTSNPN and CDR2 SVGIG (reference sequence). Trimming cost V 2 bases and J 0 bases, with 11 bases left between them. The CDR3 runs to 16 residues. The CDR3 sequence is CAWSSRGFSYNSPLHF. The CDR3 DNA reads as TGTGCCTGGAGTTCTAGAGGGTTCTCCTATAATTCACCCCTCCACTTT.

The chain has TRBV14 and TRBJ2-3; no clear D. Germline CDR1 is SGHDN and CDR2 is FVKESK. V was clipped by 6 bases and J by 1 base, with 8 bases between them. The CDR3 length is 13 residues. CDR3: CASRSAGTDTQYF. Written as DNA, the CDR3 is TGTGCCAGCAGATCGGCGGGCACAGATACGCAGTATTTT.

This clonotype was seen ten or more times. Written as DNA, the CDR3 is TGTGCCAGCAGGTGGACAGGTAACACTGAAGCTTTCTTT. As protein: CASRWTGNTEAFF. The rearrangement links TRBV6-1 to TRBJ1-1; 7 nucleotides align to TRBD1. V shed 6 bases and J 2 bases; nucleotides not matched to a gene: 3. CDR1 is MNHNS, CDR2 SASEGT, per germline. The CDR3 sequence is 13 residues long.

In this sample, this clonotype turned up many times. Written as DNA, the CDR3 is TGCAGTGCTAGAGTGGTTGGGGATACGCAGTATTTT. Its protein is CSARVVGDTQYF. The V and J genes are TRBV20-1 and TRBJ2-3, with no clear D. There are 12 residues in the CDR3. With 1 base removed from V and 6 bases from J, the gap between germline ends came to 8 bases. Germline V gene sequence: CDR1 DFQATT, CDR2 SNEGSKA (reference sequence).

This clonotype occurred many times. The V and J genes are TRBV12-3 or TRBV12-4 and TRBJ2-1, with D tentatively TRBD2 (6 bases). Trimming removed 7 bases at V and 1 base at J, with 14 bases between. The length of the CDR3 is 15 residues. The CDR3 loop reads CASTPGLSSYNEQFF. CDR3 nucleotides: TGTGCCAGCACCCCGGGACTCTCTTCCTACAATGAGCAGTTCTTC.